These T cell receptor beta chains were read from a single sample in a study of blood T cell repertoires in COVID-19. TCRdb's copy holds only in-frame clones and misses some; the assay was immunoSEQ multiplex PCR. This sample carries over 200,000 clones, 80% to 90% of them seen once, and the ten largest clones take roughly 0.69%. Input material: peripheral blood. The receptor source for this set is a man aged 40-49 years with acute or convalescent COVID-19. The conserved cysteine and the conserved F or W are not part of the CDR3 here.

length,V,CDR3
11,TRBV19,ASSPRDFGVLT
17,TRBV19,ASSIVVTGAGERAGELF
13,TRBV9,ASSVGGNKNNEQF
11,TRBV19,ASSRDSSYEQY
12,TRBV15,ATSRVYRGHEQY
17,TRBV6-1,ASSERGTGGASYNSPLH
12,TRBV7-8,ASSLAGGLYEQF
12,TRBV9,ASSAGADRRDEE
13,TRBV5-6,ASSSHRTPLYEQY
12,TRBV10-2,ASSEPGQSYEQY
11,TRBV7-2,ASSLDRGSPLH
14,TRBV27,ASSPLLGVYNSPLH
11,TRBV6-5,ASSYRRDGEAF
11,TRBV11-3,ASSLTGVAEAF
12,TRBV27,ASRGSGRSYEQY
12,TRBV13,ASSLGLGGTEAF
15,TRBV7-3,ASSLKSLYTCNQPQH
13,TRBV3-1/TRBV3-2,ASSQAPVANEKLF
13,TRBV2,ASRIQGARGEKLF
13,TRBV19,ASSIAVSYNSPLH
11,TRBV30,AWSGTPTGELF
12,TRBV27,ASSFVGAGETQY
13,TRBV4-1,ASSQEGQTYNEQF
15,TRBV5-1,ASSLQPGLAGSNEQF
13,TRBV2,ASIYGSLSTDTQY
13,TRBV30,AFDRGLAGTDTQY
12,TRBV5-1,ASSSDDGIPTIY
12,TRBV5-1,ASSLASGDYEQY
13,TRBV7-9,ASSLAGQGNQPQH
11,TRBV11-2,ASSLGREAGYT
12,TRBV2,ASSEEGYSYEQY
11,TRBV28,ASSLRGNYGYT
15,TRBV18,ASSPPGRTLGTDTQY
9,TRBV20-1,SARGGLTLH
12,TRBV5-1,ASRKGQGGYEQY
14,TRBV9,ASSVGTVANTGELF
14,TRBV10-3,AIAKGGVTLTYEQY
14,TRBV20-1,SASESGTPSSYEQY
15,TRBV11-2,ASSLAWTSGRAGELF
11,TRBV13,ASSSPSTDTQY
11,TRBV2,ASSGPGANVLT
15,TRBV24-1,ATSDLNRGQGFNEQY
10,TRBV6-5,AGLGGATEAF
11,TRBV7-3,ASSSRQGAEAF
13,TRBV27,ASSPGLATTETQY
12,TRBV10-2,ASREQGVNEKLF
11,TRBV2,ASIGDRTYGYT
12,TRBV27,ASSLSGGGDEQF
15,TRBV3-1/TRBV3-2,ASSQEERLMFTGELF
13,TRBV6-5,ASRFGTSGSYEQY
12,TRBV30,AWSQGQSTDTQY
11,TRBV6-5,ASRDRGRTEAF
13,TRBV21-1,ASSKGASFNYEQY
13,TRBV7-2,ASSSVGVLNAEAF
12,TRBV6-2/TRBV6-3,ASSYGLAGKEQY
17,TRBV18,ASSPPIGRALSSNYGYT
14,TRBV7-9,ASSYGTGGFGEKLF
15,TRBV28,ASSTSRGPPSNQPQH
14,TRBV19,ASSVRQGYMNTEAF
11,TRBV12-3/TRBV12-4,ASSFRGGETQY